Listed below are T cell receptor beta chains from one sample, sequenced in a study of PD-1 blockade in mismatch repair-deficient tumors. Sequenced by immunoSEQ multiplex PCR; TCRdb stores in-frame clones only, minus some. Of some 120,000 clones listed, approximately 91% are singletons. The sequencing used peripheral blood, collected approximately 71 weeks after starting pembrolizumab. The receptors were sampled from an adult with mismatch repair-deficient cancer. Each CDR3 is given without its conserved first and last residue.

v_gene	j_gene	CDR3aa
TRBV28	TRBJ2-7	ASSYKLAGGTYEQY
TRBV6-6	TRBJ2-3	ASSSGLSATDTQY
TRBV27	TRBJ2-7	ASSLSLGEASYEQY
TRBV29-1	TRBJ2-7	SVDFPDSYEQY
TRBV4-1	TRBJ2-1	ASSQVNGNNEQF
TRBV21-1	TRBJ2-7	ASSIGTRILGEQY
TRBV9	TRBJ2-1	ASSVAPSIGEQF
TRBV27	TRBJ2-1	ASSLRGSGSYNEQF
TRBV29-1	TRBJ2-1	SGRTGYYEQF
TRBV6-5	TRBJ1-2	ASRTEPRGGYT
TRBV2	TRBJ1-5	ASSDLISNQPQH
TRBV29-1	TRBJ1-2	SVGGGRVGGYT
TRBV7-5	TRBJ2-7	VRSLGLGAPPSYEQY
TRBV5-6	TRBJ2-7	ASSLRTRGQGYEQY
TRBV18	TRBJ2-5	ASSPARQETQY
TRBV13	TRBJ2-3	ASSLETEDLTDTQY
TRBV29-1	TRBJ2-3	SVEAGQQNTDTQY
TRBV7-2	TRBJ2-3	ASRNDDTQY
TRBV28	TRBJ1-4	ASSFGDPTNEKLF
TRBV19	TRBJ1-5	ASSMYGQGAGQPQH
TRBV21-1	TRBJ2-7	ASSKVPYRSSYEQY
TRBV4-1	TRBJ2-5	ASSLSAGPGTQY
TRBV5-1	TRBJ1-1	ASTSEGRGALNTEAF
TRBV4-1	TRBJ1-1	ASSQLNTEAF
TRBV6-1	TRBJ2-2	ASSGRVGELF
TRBV14	TRBJ2-7	ASSQDPRQGKR